A selection of T cell receptor beta chains follows, all from one sample in a study of molecular identifiers for immune sequencing clone quantification. In TCRdb, the PCR reads were re-called with MiXCR into one record per CDR3 protein. The sample carries a few hundred thousand distinct CDR3 sequences, under 30% recorded once. The sample comprised naive CD8+ T cells from blood, with Jurkat cell RNA spiked in. These receptor sequences come from a human donor in good health. Some libraries in this study had Jurkat cell RNA spiked in. Each CDR3 is given with its conserved first and last residue. D genes are given only for firm matches. Clone size is stated in some rows and not others, as once, few, many or a class when expanded.

>.|TRBV3-1|many|TRBJ2-7
TGTGCCAGCAGCCAATGGGAGTACGAGCAGTACTTC
CASSQWEYEQYF
>.|TRBV30|.|TRBJ1-1
TGTGCCTGGAGTTGGAATCGCGCTGAAGCTTTCTTT
CAWSWNRAEAFF
>.|TRBV7-9|once|TRBJ2-7
TGTGCCAACAGCCTACCCCCAGGTAGCGGCTACGAGCAGTACTTC
CANSLPPGSGYEQYF
>TRBD2|TRBV20-1|few|TRBJ2-7
TGCAGTGCTAGGGAAGGACGGGGGGGCTCCTACGAGCAGTACTTC
CSAREGRGGSYEQYF
>TRBD2|TRBV13|.|TRBJ2-1
TGTGCCAGCAGCTTGTTTAGCGGGAGCTCCTACAATGAGCAGTTCTTC
CASSLFSGSSYNEQFF
>.|TRBV11-2|few|TRBJ2-5
TGTGCCAGCAGCTCCTCATGGACACCCTACCAAGAGACCCAGTACTTC
CASSSSWTPYQETQYF
>.|TRBV25-1|many|TRBJ2-7
TGTGCCAGCAGTGCAGTCTACGAGCAGTACTTC
CASSAVYEQYF
>TRBD2|TRBV24-1|once|TRBJ2-3
TGTGCCCCCAGTGATTTGCGGGGGGCCGGCACAGATACGCAGTATTTT
CAPSDLRGAGTDTQYF
>.|TRBV4-3|few|TRBJ2-5
TGCGCCAGCAGCCAAGGGCTAGCGCAGGGGGAGACCCAGTACTTC
CASSQGLAQGETQYF
>TRBD1|TRBV27|.|TRBJ1-2
TGTGCCAGCAGTCCGGGGACAGTACCTACCTATGGCTACACCTTC
CASSPGTVPTYGYTF
>TRBD1|TRBV19|few|TRBJ1-6
TGTGCCAGTAGTCTTTACAGGGGCCATAATTCACCCCTCCACTTT
CASSLYRGHNSPLHF
>.|TRBV6-2/TRBV6-3|few|TRBJ1-1
TGTGCCAGCAGGAGGCTTATGAACACTGAAGCTTTCTTT
CASRRLMNTEAFF
>.|TRBV7-9|once|TRBJ1-2
TGTGCCAGCAGTACGGGGGGACTGGGCCCCGGCTACACCTTC
CASSTGGLGPGYTF
>TRBD1|TRBV7-6|.|TRBJ2-5
TGTGCCAGCATACGGAACAGGGGCCTGGAGACCCAGTACTTC
CASIRNRGLETQYF
>.|TRBV12-3/TRBV12-4|.|TRBJ1-5
TGTGCCAGCAAAACTAGCAATCAGCCCCAGCATTTT
CASKTSNQPQHF
>.|TRBV20-1|.|TRBJ1-6
TGCAGTGCTAGGGATTACAATTCACCCCTCCACTTT
CSARDYNSPLHF
>.|TRBV3-1|few|TRBJ1-4
TGTGCCAGCAGCCAAGAGCGCGGGTTTGAAAAACTGTTTTTT
CASSQERGFEKLFF
>.|TRBV6-5|many|TRBJ2-2
TGTGCCAGCAGTTATTCGGTCACCGGGGAGCTGTTTTTT
CASSYSVTGELFF
>.|TRBV4-3|.|TRBJ1-2
TGCGCCAGCAGCCAGATCCTCAAGACTCACAAGGGCTATGGCTACACCTTC
CASSQILKTHKGYGYTF
>.|TRBV5-5|many|TRBJ2-7
TGTGCCAGCAGTTCGGTAGAGGAGCTGGGGCCCTACGAGCAGTACTTC
CASSSVEELGPYEQYF
>TRBD1|TRBV6-6|few|TRBJ2-1
TGTGCCAGCAAACTAGGGCCGGGACAGGGGTTCTTC
CASKLGPGQGFF
>.|TRBV3-1|.|TRBJ2-2
TGTGCCAGTTCCGGCTCCAACACCGGGGCGCTGTTTTTT
CASSGSNTGALFF
>TRBD2|TRBV11-2|few|TRBJ2-5
TGTGCCAGCAGCTTAAATAGCGGGGGGGCCGGAGAGACCCAGTACTTC
CASSLNSGGAGETQYF
>TRBD1|TRBV6-1|few|TRBJ1-4
TGTGCCAGCACCGCGGGACAGCCCCTAACTAATGAAAAACTGTTTTTT
CASTAGQPLTNEKLFF
>.|TRBV29-1|many|TRBJ2-3
TGCAGCGTTGTTATAGCGGAAAGACGCACAGATACGCAGTATTTT
CSVVIAERRTDTQYF
>.|TRBV7-9|many|TRBJ1-5
TGTGCCAGCAGCGAATATAGCAATCAGCCCCAGCATTTT
CASSEYSNQPQHF
>TRBD1|TRBV2|few|TRBJ1-4
TGTGCCAGCAGCCAACCCCTGGACAGGGGTCAGCTGTTTTTT
CASSQPLDRGQLFF
>TRBD2|TRBV11-3|.|TRBJ2-3
TGTGCCAGCAGCTCCCCGACTAGCGGGGAGGATTTTTGGGGCACAGATACGCAGTATTTT
CASSSPTSGEDFWGTDTQYF
>.|TRBV25-1|few|TRBJ2-4
TGTGCCAGCAGTGAATGGTCAGAAGCCAAAAACATTCAGTACTTC
CASSEWSEAKNIQYF